This is a list of T cell receptor beta chains from one sample in a study of T cells after yellow fever vaccination. TCRdb itself ran the 5' RACE reads through MiXCR, one entry per CDR3 protein. The table has approximately 550,000 distinct CDR3 sequences, about 19% seen once. The source was PBMCs, collected 15 days after the yellow fever booster vaccination. Receptor source: a young man who received the YFV17D yellow fever vaccine. CDR3s include the opening cysteine and the closing phenylalanine or tryptophan. D genes are given only for firm matches. Clone size is given for some rows only: seen once, a few or many times, or a class if the clone is expanded.

CASSQDALIGGDTQYF,TGCGCCAGCAGCCAAGACGCTCTTATTGGGGGGGATACGCAGTATTTT,TRBV4-3,16,TRBJ2-3,-,few
CASSPGTSWSEQFF,TGCGCCAGCAGCCCCGGGACTAGCTGGAGTGAGCAGTTCTTC,TRBV5-1,14,TRBJ2-1,TRBD2,few
CSQNSYNEQFF,TGCAGCCAAAACTCCTACAATGAGCAGTTCTTC,TRBV20-1,11,TRBJ2-1,-,many
CASCLDLTSGTDTQYF,TGTGCCAGCTGCTTGGATCTTACTAGCGGAACAGATACGCAGTATTTT,TRBV5-6,16,TRBJ2-3,TRBD2,-
CASSGSSTNEQYF,TGTGCCAGCAGCGGTTCCTCAACCAACGAGCAGTACTTC,TRBV7-9,13,TRBJ2-7,-,few
CASSLKGSGSIYEQYF,TGTGCCAGCAGCTTAAAGGGTAGCGGGAGCATCTACGAGCAGTACTTC,TRBV11-1,16,TRBJ2-7,TRBD2,-
CASSSRAAVTYEQYF,TGTGCCAGCAGTTCCCGGGCCGCCGTTACCTACGAGCAGTACTTC,TRBV6-5,15,TRBJ2-7,-,-
CSVEVGGDYEQYF,TGCAGCGTTGAGGTAGGAGGGGACTACGAGCAGTACTTC,TRBV29-1,13,TRBJ2-7,-,few
CSAPPGTGGYGYTF,TGCAGTGCCCCCCCCGGGACAGGGGGCTATGGCTACACCTTC,TRBV20-1,14,TRBJ1-2,TRBD1,-
CSVEPGAHQETQYF,TGCAGCGTTGAACCGGGGGCGCATCAAGAGACCCAGTACTTC,TRBV29-1,14,TRBJ2-5,-,few
CSYGRGEETQYF,TGCAGTTACGGGAGGGGGGAAGAGACCCAGTACTTC,TRBV29-1,12,TRBJ2-5,TRBD2,-
CASSRDGTSGGGELFF,TGCGCCAGCAGCCGAGACGGGACTAGCGGAGGCGGGGAGCTGTTTTTT,TRBV5-1,16,TRBJ2-2,TRBD2,-
CASSPISGGELFF,TGTGCCAGTAGTCCCATTTCAGGGGGGGAGCTGTTTTTT,TRBV19,13,TRBJ2-2,-,few
CATSSDLAGGTYEQYF,TGTGCCACCAGCAGTGACCTAGCGGGAGGGACCTACGAGCAGTACTTC,TRBV15,16,TRBJ2-7,TRBD2,few
CSVPGLAGVEQFF,TGCAGCGTGCCGGGACTAGCGGGAGTTGAGCAGTTCTTC,TRBV29-1,13,TRBJ2-1,TRBD2,few
CASSLHRGEQYF,TGTGCCAGCAGCTTGCACAGGGGCGAGCAGTACTTC,TRBV5-6,12,TRBJ2-7,TRBD1,few